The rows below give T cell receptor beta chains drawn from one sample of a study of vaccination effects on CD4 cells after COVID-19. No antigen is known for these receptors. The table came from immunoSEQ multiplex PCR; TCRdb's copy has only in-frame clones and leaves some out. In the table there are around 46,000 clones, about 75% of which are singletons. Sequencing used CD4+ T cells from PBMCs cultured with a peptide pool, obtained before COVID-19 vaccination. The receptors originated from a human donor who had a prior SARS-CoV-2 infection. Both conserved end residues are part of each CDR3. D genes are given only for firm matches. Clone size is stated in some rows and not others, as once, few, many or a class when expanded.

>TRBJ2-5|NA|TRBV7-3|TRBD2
TGTGCCAGCAGGCCGAACGAGGCTAGCGGGAGGTTCGGGGAGACCCAGTACTTC
CASRPNEASGRFGETQYF
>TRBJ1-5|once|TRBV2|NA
TGTGCCAGCAGTGAGGGTAGGCCTCCGAGGCCCCAGCATTTT
CASSEGRPPRPQHF
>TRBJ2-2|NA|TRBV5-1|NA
TGCGCCAGCAGCTTGGCTATCGCGAACACCGGGGAGCTGTTTTTT
CASSLAIANTGELFF
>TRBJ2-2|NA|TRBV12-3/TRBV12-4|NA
TGTGCCAGCAGTTTGCAGGGCACCGGGGAGCTGTTTTTT
CASSLQGTGELFF
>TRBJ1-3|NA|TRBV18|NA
TGTGCCAGCTCACCACCGGCGGGAAACACCATATATTTT
CASSPPAGNTIYF
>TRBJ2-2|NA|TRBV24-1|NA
TGTGCCACCAGTGAACGGTCGAACACCGGGGAGCTGTTTTTT
CATSERSNTGELFF
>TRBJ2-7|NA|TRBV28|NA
TGTGCCAGCAGTTTATCGGGATCTCGCTCCTACGAGCAGTACTTC
CASSLSGSRSYEQYF
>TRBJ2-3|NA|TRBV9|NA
TGTGCCAGCAGCTATAGCCGTACTAGCACAGATACGCAGTATTTT
CASSYSRTSTDTQYF
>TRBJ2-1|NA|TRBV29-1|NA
TGCAGCGTTGAAGATCAATATGGTTACAATGAGCAGTTCTTC
CSVEDQYGYNEQFF
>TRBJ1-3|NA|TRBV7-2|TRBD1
TGTGCCAGCAGCTTAAGAGGGGGCGCACGAGGTCACTCTGGAAACACCATATATTTT
CASSLRGGARGHSGNTIYF
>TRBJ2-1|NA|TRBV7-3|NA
TGTGCCAGCAGCCCTAATTTGATACTAGTCTCCAATGAGCAGTTCTTC
CASSPNLILVSNEQFF
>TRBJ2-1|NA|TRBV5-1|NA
TGCGCCAGCAGCTTGGCCACCGGACAGCAATACAATGAGCAGTTCTTC
CASSLATGQQYNEQFF
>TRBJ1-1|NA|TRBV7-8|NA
TGTGCCAGCAGCTTAGCCCTCACGGGCCGTCGGAAGGTGGACACTGAAGCTTTCTTT
CASSLALTGRRKVDTEAFF
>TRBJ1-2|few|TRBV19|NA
TGTGCCAGTAGCGACGGCGGGGGATATGGCTACACCTTC
CASSDGGGYGYTF
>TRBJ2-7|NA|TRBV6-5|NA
TGTGCCAGCTCTCTAGAGTGGGGTGGCGAGCAGTACTTC
CASSLEWGGEQYF
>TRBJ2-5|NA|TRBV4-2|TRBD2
TGTGCCAGCAGCCAAGTGTCCAGCGGGGGGGAAGAGACCCAGTACTTC
CASSQVSSGGEETQYF
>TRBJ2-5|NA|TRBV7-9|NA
TGTGCCAGCTCCTGGTACCAAGAGACCCAGTACTTC
CASSWYQETQYF